This T cell receptor (beta chain) comes out of a study of blood T cell repertoires in COVID-19. Overall study: From T cells, B-cell-depleted T cells, or PBMCs came the material, which was cDNA or gDNA.

The count of this clone is one. Original analysis: The assay estimated nucleated cells by amplifying reference gene primers. The method was immunoSEQ multiplex PCR; TCRdb's version includes in-frame clones alone and lacks a portion of them. V and J calls and clone size are those listed in that table; D and trimming were worked out from the DNA. The data show about 42,000 clones, 85% to 90% seen once. This CDR3 is 12 amino acids long. V was shortened by 5 bases and J by 7 bases, with 10 bases between the two germline ends. Germline loops: CDR1 SGHDN, CDR2 FVKESK. Sample: peripheral blood. This chain links TRBV14 with TRBJ2-3; D is perhaps TRBD2 (6 bases). The sequence derives from a young man with active or convalescent COVID-19. CDR3 sequence (DNA): TGTGCCAGCAGCAAACTAGCATATACGCAGTATTTT. It encodes CASSKLAYTQYF.